This T cell receptor beta chain was documented in a study of brain T cells in children with intractable seizures. Findings of the study overall: Clones missing pre-surgery may reflect undersampling of that blood sample. HCMV serostatus was not known, and viral specificity came from CDR3 similarity only.

Time point defined: blood from clinic visit 5 months post-surgery; TSC patient then seizure free. The sequenced cases were selected for having the highest brain T cell transcript signatures. Before surgery, patients took at least one anti-epileptic drug. On this clone: Its target is not known.

Here immunoSEQ multiplex PCR was the method, and the copy in TCRdb shows in-frame clones only, minus some. In the table there are a few hundred thousand clones, roughly 92% of which are singletons. The material sequenced was peripheral blood, taken less than 6 months after surgery. This receptor was obtained from a boy younger than two with tuberous sclerosis and intractable seizures.

The CDR3 protein is CASSQEFGVAGAYNEQFF. DNA of the CDR3: TGTGCCAGCAGCCAAGAATTCGGGGTAGCGGGGGCCTACAATGAGCAGTTCTTC. The chain recombines TRBV3-1 (or the pseudogene TRBV3-2) with TRBJ2-1; TRBD2 aligns across 9 bases. The CDR3 is 18 residues long. Germline lookup yields CDR1 LGHDT and CDR2 YNNKEL (reference sequence). After removal of 0 bases from V and 2 bases from J, the junction contained 8 bases not matched to a gene.